Following are 15 T cell receptor beta chains from one sample sequenced in a study of shared clonotypes between healthy human individuals. Only in-frame clones appear in the TCRdb table, and some are missing; sequencing was by immunoSEQ multiplex PCR. The profile shows about 2.3 million clones, just over 90% of them singletons. Sample: naive CD4+ T cells from PBMCs. Subset indicated: CD45RA+ positively selected. The origin of the receptors is a man between 18 and 35 years old in good health. Some clones in this sample may be carry-over from other donors' samples.

The CDR3 spells CAWSVRDSQYF. The DNA of the CDR3 is TGTGCCTGGAGTGTACGGGACTCGCAGTATTTT. J is TRBJ2-3 and V is TRBV30; maybe TRBD2 (6 bases). CDR3 size: 11 residues. The V and J ends lost 0 bases and 10 bases respectively, with 8 bases between them. Germline V gene data show CDR1 as GTSNPN and CDR2 as SVGIG (reference sequence).

The chain carries TRBV2 and TRBJ1-2; the match to TRBD1 covers 12 bases. Germline trimming cut 4 bases from V and 4 bases from J; bases unmatched to any gene: 4. CDR3 length equals 15 residues. The V gene's germline CDR1 is SNHLY and CDR2 FYNNEI. DNA of the CDR3: TGTGCCAGCAGTGGGGGACAGGGGGCCAGCTATGGCTACACCTTC. Its protein product is CASSGGQGASYGYTF.

With respect to this clone: Other DNA sequences within the sample encode an identical CDR3. The V and J genes are TRBV2 and TRBJ2-5, with D possibly matching TRBD1 (5 bases). Germline V gene lookup returns CDR1 SNHLY and CDR2 FYNNEI. V was pared by 5 bases and J by 2 bases, with 9 bases between. The length of the CDR3 is 13 residues. The CDR3 sequence is CASSQGLQETQYF. CDR3 in DNA: TGTGCCAGCAGTCAGGGCCTTCAAGAGACCCAGTACTTC.

This sequence joins TRBV27 and TRBJ1-4, with D possibly matching TRBD1 (5 bases). Germline CDR1 MNHEY, CDR2 SMNVEV (reference sequence). CDR3 length: 12 amino acids. V lost 10 bases to trimming and J lost 3 bases, with 9 bases between them. The CDR3 region is CATSGANEKLFF. For the CDR3, the DNA is TGTGCCACCTCGGGGGCTAATGAAAAACTGTTTTTT.

The chain employs TRBV7-2 and TRBJ2-3, with TRBD2 as a possible D gene (6 bases). The CDR3 extends over 15 amino acids. Trimming shortened V by 5 bases and J by 0 bases, and 12 bases separated the two germline ends. CDR1 is SGHTA, CDR2 FQGNSA, per germline. The chain's CDR3 is CASSPRLESTDTQYF. Written as DNA, the CDR3 is TGTGCCAGCAGCCCACGACTAGAGAGCACAGATACGCAGTATTTT.

The rearrangement uses TRBV7-3 and TRBJ1-6, with D tentatively TRBD1 (5 bases). The germline V gene has CDR1 SGHTA and CDR2 FQGTGA. V gave up 1 base and J gave up 5 bases, with 9 bases separating them. The CDR3 totals 15 residues. In DNA form, the CDR3 reads TGTGCCAGCAGCTTAAACGCAGGGCATAATTCACCCCTCCACTTT. This translates into CASSLNAGHNSPLHF.

The V call is TRBV5-4, the J call TRBJ2-7; TRBD1 might be the D (7 bases). Germline lookup yields CDR1 SGHNT and CDR2 YYREEE (reference sequence). This CDR3 contains 15 residues. V was shortened by 0 bases and J by 7 bases, with 17 bases between the two germline ends. DNA of the CDR3: TGTGCCAGCAGCTTGGTTCCAGGGGGTGCGGGAGAGCAGTACTTC. Translated, it gives CASSLVPGGAGEQYF.

The genes are TRBV10-2 and TRBJ2-2; D uncertain. This CDR3 comprises 11 residues. V lost 7 bases and J 3 bases, leaving 3 bases between the germline ends. Germline V gives CDR1 WSHSY, CDR2 SAAADI. CDR3 amino acids: CASMDTGELFF. In DNA form, the CDR3 reads TGCGCCAGCATGGACACCGGGGAGCTGTTTTTT.

The chain couples TRBV7-9 to TRBJ1-5; TRBD1 agrees at 9 bases. CDR3 length: 18 amino acids. Trimming cost V 5 bases and J 3 bases; bases outside gene matches: 14. The V gene's germline CDR1 is SEHNR and CDR2 FQNEAQ (reference sequence). The CDR3 here is CASSPPASDRGFNQPQHF. CDR3 DNA sequence: TGTGCCAGCAGCCCACCCGCCTCTGACAGGGGGTTCAATCAGCCCCAGCATTTT.

Only one count was recorded for this clone. The V call is TRBV4-2, the J call TRBJ2-3; 8 nucleotides align to TRBD2. The CDR3 runs 14 residues. The germline V gene encodes CDR1 LGHNA and CDR2 YNFKEQ. After removal of 5 bases from V and 2 bases from J, the junction contained 3 bases not matched to a gene. The CDR3 loop is CASSVAGLTDTQYF. CDR3 sequence (DNA): TGTGCCAGCAGCGTAGCGGGACTCACAGATACGCAGTATTTT.

J is TRBJ1-2 and V is TRBV7-8; the match to TRBD1 covers 9 bases. This CDR3 is built from 16 residues. The V and J ends lost 5 bases and 3 bases, in that order; junction bases with no gene match: 10. CDR1 and CDR2 from the germline V gene are SGHVS and FQNEAQ. In DNA, the CDR3 is TGTGCCAGCAGCCCCTCGCGGGACAGGGCATACTATGGCTACACCTTC. It is translated as CASSPSRDRAYYGYTF.

This rearrangement joins TRBV7-8 to TRBJ2-1; D gene ambiguous. The V gene's germline CDR1 is SGHVS and CDR2 FQNEAQ. V gave up 5 bases and J gave up 0 bases, with 11 bases separating them. This CDR3 comprises 15 residues. The CDR3 DNA sequence: TGTGCCAGCAGCCCCGCGCTGGCCTCCTACAATGAGCAGTTCTTC. Its protein is CASSPALASYNEQFF.

V gene TRBV19 combines with J gene TRBJ2-4; D uncertain. The germline V gene encodes CDR1 LNHDA and CDR2 SQIVND (reference sequence). The CDR3 covers 14 residues. Trimming left V 7 bases short and J 2 bases short, with 12 bases between. Here the CDR3 reads CASNPYMSKNIQYF. The CDR3 region has the DNA TGTGCCAGTAACCCGTACATGTCCAAAAACATTCAGTACTTC.

This clone appeared a single time. The V and J genes are TRBV5-5 and TRBJ1-1; D is unclear. Trimming removed 2 bases at V and 4 bases at J, with 15 bases between. The V gene's germline CDR1 is SGHKS and CDR2 YYEKEE (reference sequence). This CDR3 comprises 15 residues. In nucleotides, the CDR3 is TGTGCCAGCAGCTTTTTGGGCGGGTTGGGCACTGAAGCTTTCTTT. Amino acids: CASSFLGGLGTEAFF.

The chain links TRBV9 to TRBJ1-2; the D is unclear. Germline loops: CDR1 SGDLS, CDR2 YYNGEE. This CDR3 region has 13 residues. Trimming took 5 bases from V and 3 from J, leaving 11 bases between them. CDR3 nucleotides: TGTGCCAGCAGTAACACGGGTTACTATGGCTACACCTTC. Residues: CASSNTGYYGYTF.